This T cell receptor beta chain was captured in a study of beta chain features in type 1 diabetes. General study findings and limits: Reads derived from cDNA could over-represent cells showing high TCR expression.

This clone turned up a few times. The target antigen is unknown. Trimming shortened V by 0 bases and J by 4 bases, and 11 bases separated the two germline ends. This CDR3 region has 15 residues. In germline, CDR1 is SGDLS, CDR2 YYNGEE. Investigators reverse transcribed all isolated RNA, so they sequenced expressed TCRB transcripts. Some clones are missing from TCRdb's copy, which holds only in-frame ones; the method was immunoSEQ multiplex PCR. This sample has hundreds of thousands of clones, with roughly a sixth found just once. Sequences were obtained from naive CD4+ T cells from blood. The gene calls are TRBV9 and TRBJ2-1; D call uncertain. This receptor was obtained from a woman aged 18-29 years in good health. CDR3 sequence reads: CASSVALSSYNEQFF. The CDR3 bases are TGTGCCAGCAGCGTAGCACTATCGAGTTACAATGAGCAGTTCTTC.